This entry describes one T cell receptor beta chain. Its specificity is not known. The data were obtained in a study of cytomegalovirus exposure and HLA in healthy donors. The study, taken as a whole, reports: Later work found most CMV-associated TCR beta chains apparently HLA-restricted. The study assumed roughly uniform donor sequencing depth for presence/absence analyses. TCR beta V- and J-gene trimming was later associated with a missense DCLRE1C variant.

PCR was performed using 60 Vbeta and 13 Jbeta primers. Study processing details: It was a later analysis that counted around 85 million unique TCR beta chains, of which about 10 million were shared. Sequencing used immunoSEQ multiplex PCR; TCRdb keeps in-frame clones, though not all of them. That table supplies the V and J calls and clone size; D and trimming were determined from the DNA. The sample carries 200,000 to 250,000 clones, around four fifths recorded once. This CDR3 has 17 amino acids. V was pared by 0 bases and J by 5 bases, with 14 bases of the junction left unmatched. The germline gives CDR1 SGHRS, CDR2 YFSETQ.

Sequenced input: PBMCs. The origin of this receptor is a man in his forties or fifties in good health and CMV-seronegative. This rearrangement joins TRBV5-1 to TRBJ2-7, with 7 bases matching TRBD2. For the CDR3, the DNA is TGCGCCAGCAGCTTGGCCAGGGATAGCGGGCCCCCGGACGAGCAGTACTTC. Translation: CASSLARDSGPPDEQYF.